Listed here are 28 T cell receptor beta chains from one sample, sequenced in a study of blood T cell repertoires in COVID-19. TCRdb keeps only in-frame clones here, not all; method: immunoSEQ multiplex PCR. Here the sample spans hundreds of thousands of clones, approximately 88% being singletons. Sequenced input: peripheral blood. Receptors were obtained from a woman aged 25 to 39 with COVID-19, enrolled during active disease.

This clone appeared once. V and J are TRBV3-1 (or the pseudogene TRBV3-2) and TRBJ1-3; 8 positions match TRBD1. Germline V lookup: CDR1 LGHDT, CDR2 YNNKEL (reference sequence). Trimming cost V 0 bases and J 0 bases; bases outside gene matches: 13. The CDR3 is 20 residues long. The chain's CDR3 is CASSQDEPGQGKSSGNTIYF. CDR3 DNA sequence: TGTGCCAGCAGCCAAGATGAACCTGGACAGGGAAAGAGCTCTGGAAACACCATATATTTT.

CDR3 sequence: CASSLGTNNEQFF. The CDR3 coding sequence is TGTGCCAGCAGCTTAGGGACAAACAATGAGCAGTTCTTC. The chain carries TRBV11-3 and TRBJ2-1; TRBD1 is a possible D gene (5 bases). This CDR3 has 13 amino acids. Germline V gives CDR1 SGHNT, CDR2 YENEEA. V was pared by 1 base and J by 5 bases, with 6 bases between.

The CDR3 coding sequence is TGCGCCAGCAGTGGTGGAGTGGCGGGGGCGTCCAAAAACATTCAGTACTTC. Translation gives CASSGGVAGASKNIQYF. The chain combines TRBV10-1 with TRBJ2-4; D may be TRBD2 (7 bases). Per germline, CDR1 WNHNN and CDR2 SYGVQD (reference sequence). With 4 bases removed from V and 2 bases from J, the gap between germline ends came to 18 bases. The CDR3 contains 17 residues.

This rearrangement joins TRBV19 to TRBJ2-1; 9 bases fit TRBD2. Germline CDR1 and CDR2: LNHDA and SQIVND (reference sequence). V gave up 3 bases and J gave up 1 base; unmatched junction bases: 4. This CDR3 spans 16 amino acids. The CDR3 DNA follows: TGTGCCAGTAGTATGGTAGCGGGAGTGTCCTACAATGAGCAGTTCTTC. Translated, it gives CASSMVAGVSYNEQFF.

Points on this clone: This sample includes further DNA sequences coding for the same CDR3. The chain uses TRBV3-1 (or the pseudogene TRBV3-2) and TRBJ1-5; D unresolved. V was clipped by 0 bases and J by 7 bases, with 10 bases between them. The CDR3 contains 14 residues. Germline V lookup: CDR1 LGHDT, CDR2 YNNKEL (reference sequence). The chain's CDR3 is CASSQEGGNQPQHF. DNA for the CDR3: TGTGCCAGCAGCCAAGAGGGAGGGAACCAGCCCCAGCATTTT.

The chain uses TRBV2 and TRBJ2-7; 8 nucleotides line up with TRBD2. Germline V gene data show CDR1 as SNHLY and CDR2 as FYNNEI. This CDR3 contains 15 residues. The junction had 6 bases not matched to a gene; V was cut back by 2 bases and J by 3 bases. In DNA, the CDR3 is TGTGCCAGCAGTGAACTGCCTAGCGGGTACTACGAGCAGTACGTC. Translation gives CASSELPSGYYEQYV.

The V and J genes are TRBV6-2 or TRBV6-3 and TRBJ2-7; the match to TRBD1 covers 12 bases. The CDR3 spans 15 residues. Germline lookup yields CDR1 MNHEY and CDR2 SVGEGT. Trimming cost V 4 bases and J 3 bases; bases outside gene matches: 4. As DNA, the CDR3 is TGTGCCAGCAGTTTAGGGACAGGGGGCTTCTACGAGCAGTACTTC. As protein: CASSLGTGGFYEQYF.

The rearrangement links TRBV7-9 to TRBJ2-5, with D tentatively TRBD2 (6 bases). With 5 bases removed from V and 5 bases from J, the gap between germline ends came to 12 bases. Per germline, CDR1 SEHNR and CDR2 FQNEAQ (reference sequence). The CDR3 consists of 13 residues. CDR3 DNA: TGTGCCAGCAGCCTACCTAGCGCTGAGACCCAGTACTTC. Protein: CASSLPSAETQYF. Full variable domain (missing parts from reference TRBV7-9 and TRBJ2-5): DTGVSQNPRHKITKRGQNVTFRCDPISEHNRLYWYRQTLGQGPEFLTYFQNEAQLEKSRLLSDRFSAERPKGSFSTLEIQRTEQGDSAMYLCASSLPSAETQYFGPGTRLLVL.

This clone was seen once. The chain has TRBV30 and TRBJ2-5; 12 bases align to TRBD2. Germline V CDR1 and CDR2: GTSNPN, SVGIG (reference sequence). The V segment lost 3 bases and the J segment 2 bases; nucleotides outside the gene matches: 7. The length of the CDR3 is 16 residues. The CDR3 bases are TGTGCCTGGAGCCGGGGACTAGCGGGCTCTCAAGAGACCCAGTACTTC. Protein sequence: CAWSRGLAGSQETQYF.

The chain has TRBV11-2 and TRBJ2-1, with TRBD2 matching 7 bases. Germline V lookup: CDR1 SGHAT, CDR2 FQNNGV. Trimming removed 5 bases from V and 10 bases from J; junction bases left unmatched: 11. This CDR3 spans 14 amino acids. For the CDR3, the DNA is TGTGCCAGCAGCAGCGTCGGGGGGTTCTGGGAGCAGTTCTTC. It encodes CASSSVGGFWEQFF. The variable domain in full, with the rest retrieved from reference TRBV11-2 and TRBJ2-1, is EAGVAQSPRYKIIEKRQSVAFWCNPISGHATLYWYQQILGQGPKLLIQFQNNGVVDDSQLPKDRFSAERLKGVDSTLKIQPAKLEDSAVYLCASSSVGGFWEQFFGPGTRLTVL.

The chain has TRBV4-2 and TRBJ2-7; possible D gene TRBD1, 5 bases. Germline CDR1 is LGHNA and CDR2 is YNFKEQ. V lost 5 bases, J lost 7 bases, and 9 bases lay in between. The CDR3 runs to 11 residues. CDR3 DNA: TGTGCCAGCAGCGATAGGGGTGAGCAGTACTTC. Protein product: CASSDRGEQYF.

The chain joins TRBV19 to TRBJ2-3; 7 nucleotides align to TRBD2. Germline lookup yields CDR1 LNHDA and CDR2 SQIVND (reference sequence). This CDR3 spans 15 amino acids. Trimming at V came to 6 bases and at J to 4 bases, leaving 10 bases not matched to a gene. The chain's CDR3 is CASSPRGGRADTQYF. CDR3 DNA sequence: TGTGCCAGTAGCCCTAGGGGTGGGAGGGCAGATACGCAGTATTTT. The whole variable domain, filled in from reference TRBV19 and TRBJ2-3, reads DGGITQSPKYLFRKEGQNVTLSCEQNLNHDAMYWYRQDPGQGLRLIYYSQIVNDFQKGDIAEGYSVSREKKESFPLTVTSAQKNPTAFYLCASSPRGGRADTQYFGPGTRLTVL.

Ten or more counts support this clone. The chain is built from TRBV6-2 or TRBV6-3 and TRBJ2-1, with TRBD1 matching 9 bases. The V segment lost 0 bases and the J segment 7 bases; nucleotides outside the gene matches: 4. The germline V gene has CDR1 MNHEY and CDR2 SVGEGT. The CDR3 is 15 amino acids. The CDR3, as DNA: TGTGCCAGCAGTTACTCGGAGGGGACAGGGAATGAGCAGTTCTTC. Its translation is CASSYSEGTGNEQFF.

V usage is TRBV4-1 and J usage is TRBJ1-5; D may be TRBD1 (6 bases). Per the germline V gene, CDR1 is MGHRA and CDR2 is YSYEKL. The CDR3 contains 16 residues. The germline V and J ends were trimmed by 3 bases and 4 bases, with 16 bases remaining between them. CDR3 bases: TGCGCCAGCAGCCAGGGTACAGGGAGTGGTAATCAGCCCCAGCATTTT. This codes for CASSQGTGSGNQPQHF.

Regarding this clone: Because the CDR3's place on the DNA is in doubt, the DNA is left out and the CDR3 is given as listed by TCRdb. The CDR3 sequence is CASSFGPGGISPLHF. This sequence joins TRBV13 and TRBJ1-6; TRBD1 is taken as the D call from the table, unchecked against the DNA. The germline CDR1 and CDR2 sequences are PRHDT and FYEKMQ (reference sequence). The CDR3 is 15 amino acids in total, end residues counted.

The chain combines TRBV11-2 with TRBJ1-5, with 8 bases lining up with TRBD1. Germline values: CDR1 SGHAT, CDR2 FQNNGV. CDR3 size: 16 residues. Unmatched junction bases numbered 5, after V lost 2 bases and J lost 2 bases. The chain's CDR3 is CASSLSTGEGNQPQHF. In nucleotides, the CDR3 is TGTGCCAGCAGCTTATCGACAGGGGAAGGCAATCAGCCCCAGCATTTT. The whole variable domain, filled in from reference TRBV11-2 and TRBJ1-5, reads EAGVAQSPRYKIIEKRQSVAFWCNPISGHATLYWYQQILGQGPKLLIQFQNNGVVDDSQLPKDRFSAERLKGVDSTLKIQPAKLEDSAVYLCASSLSTGEGNQPQHFGDGTRLSIL.

The J gene is TRBJ2-7, the V gene TRBV21-1; whether TRBD2, the table's D call, matches the DNA was not checked. TRBV21-1 is listed as a pseudogene. The CDR3 runs 13 residues. The CDR3 loop is CASSARSAYEQYF. The CDR3 coding sequence is TGTGCCAGCAGCGCGCGAAGTGCCTACGAGCAGTACTTC.

This clone is a singleton in its sample. This chain joins TRBV6-5 and TRBJ2-5; D is unresolved. The CDR3 consists of 12 residues. V lost 2 bases to trimming and J lost 5 bases, with 6 bases between them. In germline, CDR1 is MNHEY, CDR2 SVGAGI. The CDR3 DNA sequence: TGTGCCAGCAGTTACGGCAGTGAGACCCAGTACTTC. This encodes CASSYGSETQYF.

Regarding this clone: A read error may account for a junction end that differs from germline. The chain combines TRBV20-1 with TRBJ1-1; D may be TRBD1 (6 bases). CDR1 and CDR2 from the germline V gene are DFQATT and SNEGSKA (reference sequence). CDR3 size: 11 residues. The CDR3 nucleotides are TGCAGTGCTAGGGACAGTGTTGAAACTTTCTTT. It encodes CSARDSVETFF.

The V and J genes are TRBV3-1 (or the pseudogene TRBV3-2) and TRBJ2-7; D is unresolved. CDR1 LGHDT and CDR2 YNNKEL come from the germline V gene (reference sequence). The CDR3 is 14 amino acids. V lost 0 bases, J lost 4 bases, and 10 bases lay in between. The CDR3, as DNA: TGTGCCAGCAGCCAAGACCCGCAGGTATACGAGCAGTACTTC. Protein: CASSQDPQVYEQYF.

The chain has TRBV5-1 and TRBJ2-1; no definite D call. Per the germline V gene, CDR1 is SGHRS and CDR2 is YFSETQ. V was clipped by 7 bases and J by 4 bases, with 12 bases between them. The CDR3 runs to 13 residues. CDR3 bases: TGCGCCAGCGCGCAGGCGCAATACAATGAGCAGTTCTTC. Its protein is CASAQAQYNEQFF.

The chain joins TRBV7-8 to TRBJ1-5; weak D call: TRBD1 (6 bases). Germline V gene lookup returns CDR1 SGHVS and CDR2 FQNEAQ. V lost 5 bases, J lost 4 bases, and 21 bases lay in between. The CDR3 runs to 17 residues. CDR3 in amino acids: CASSPTSAGAQNQPQHF. The DNA for the CDR3 is TGTGCCAGCAGCCCCACCTCAGCGGGGGCCCAGAATCAGCCCCAGCATTTT.

This chain connects TRBV19 to TRBJ2-3, with 7 bases identical to TRBD1. After removal of 9 bases from V and 4 bases from J, the junction contained 10 bases not matched to a gene. Per germline, CDR1 LNHDA and CDR2 SQIVND (reference sequence). The CDR3 spans 14 residues. CDR3: CASSQGEHSDTQYF. The CDR3, as DNA: TGTGCCAGCAGCCAGGGGGAACACTCAGATACGCAGTATTTT.

This sequence joins TRBV19 and TRBJ1-2, with TRBD1 identical over 7 bases. The V segment lost 3 bases and the J segment 7 bases; nucleotides outside the gene matches: 8. Germline CDR1 reads LNHDA; CDR2 reads SQIVND (reference sequence). CDR3 length: 14 amino acids. The CDR3 sequence: CASSITLQGGGYTF. In nucleotides, the CDR3 is TGTGCCAGTAGTATTACCCTCCAGGGGGGTGGCTACACCTTC.

CDR3 in amino acids: CASTKNGGFSNQPQHF. The DNA of the CDR3 is TGTGCCAGCACCAAGAACGGGGGGTTTAGCAATCAGCCCCAGCATTTT. The rearrangement links TRBV13 to TRBJ1-5, with a possible D match to TRBD1 (5 bases). Germline V gene sequence: CDR1 PRHDT, CDR2 FYEKMQ (reference sequence). V was clipped by 7 bases and J by 0 bases, with 16 bases between them. The CDR3 loop spans 16 amino acids.

The V call is TRBV5-1, the J call TRBJ2-4; 7 bases map to TRBD1. Trimming removed 4 bases from V and 5 bases from J; junction bases left unmatched: 12. Per germline, CDR1 SGHRS and CDR2 YFSETQ. CDR3 length: 16 residues. CDR3 in amino acids: CASSVRPPGQENIQYF. As DNA, the CDR3 is TGCGCCAGCAGCGTCCGACCCCCTGGACAGGAAAACATTCAGTACTTC.

The chain is built from TRBV27 and TRBJ2-1, with 8 bases fitting TRBD2. Germline V lookup: CDR1 MNHEY, CDR2 SMNVEV (reference sequence). After removal of 3 bases from V and 6 bases from J, the junction contained 16 bases not matched to a gene. The CDR3 runs 18 residues. CDR3 coding DNA: TGTGCCAGCAGTTTCTCGGGACTAGTTCGAGCCTCCCTCAATGAGCAGTTCTTC. This encodes CASSFSGLVRASLNEQFF.

The V call is TRBV19, the J call TRBJ1-6, with TRBD1 matching over 8 bases. The CDR3 spans 15 residues. CDR1 is LNHDA, CDR2 SQIVND, per germline (reference sequence). J gave up 8 bases and V 6 bases, and 9 bases lay outside the gene matches. The chain's CDR3 is CASSASDREDSPLHF. For the CDR3, the DNA is TGTGCCAGTAGCGCCTCGGACAGGGAAGATTCACCCCTCCACTTT.